This T cell receptor beta chain was profiled in a study of T-cell reconstitution after alpha-beta-depleted transplantation in children. Preparing the TCRbeta library involved the use of unique molecular identifiers. TCRdb re-derived calls from the PCR reads in MiXCR, one entry per CDR3 protein. The table records 250,000 to 400,000 distinct CDR3 sequences, approximately 23% of them present only once. This clonotype appeared a few times. The V gene end was trimmed by 2 bases and the J gene end by 3 bases; junction bases not matched to a gene: 10. This CDR3 contains 16 residues. Germline CDR1 ENHRY, CDR2 SYGVKD.

This TCR came from a male patient between 5 and 17 years old who had a stem cell transplant for acute lymphoblastic leukemia, so the T cells may come from the graft donor. Sequencing used PBMCs, mostly from graft donor cells, obtained 180 days after TCRalphabeta/CD19-depleted stem cell transplant. This chain connects TRBV10-3 to TRBJ2-7, with 7 bases identical to TRBD1. This CDR3 is CAISEAGNRGYYEQYF. The CDR3 region has the DNA TGTGCCATCAGTGAGGCCGGGAACAGGGGATACTACGAGCAGTACTTC.